This TCR beta chain is from a study of blood T cell repertoires in COVID-19. Whole-study context: Sources were T cells, B-cell-depleted T cells, or PBMCs; the material itself was cDNA or gDNA.

Sequencing used immunoSEQ multiplex PCR; TCRdb keeps in-frame clones, though not all of them. The sample includes about 220,000 clones, 87% seen only once; the top ten take 2.6%. The CDR3 spans 13 residues. V lost 4 bases to trimming and J lost 4 bases, with 10 bases between them. The chain recombines TRBV12-3 or TRBV12-4 with TRBJ1-2, with D perhaps matching TRBD1 (5 bases). The clonotype comes from a woman aged 25-40 years with acute COVID-19. Specimen: PBMCs or T cells enriched from blood (not recorded which). The CDR3 reads CASSSGITYGYTF. The CDR3, as DNA: TGTGCCAGCAGTTCAGGGATTACCTATGGCTACACCTTC.